A selection of T cell receptor beta chains follows, all from one sample in a study of T-cell memory formation after mild COVID-19. TCRdb re-derived calls from the 5' RACE reads in MiXCR, one entry per CDR3 protein. The sample holds about 180,000 distinct CDR3 sequences, 16% seen once. The sequenced material came from PBMCs or a T cell subset sorted from them (not recorded which). The receptor source for this set is an adult woman who had mild COVID-19 (a few samples of this study predate the infection). Cell type and time point are not known. CDR3s include the opening cysteine and the closing phenylalanine or tryptophan. D genes are given only for firm matches. Expanded clones get a size class; other rows say once, few or many, or leave the size out.

CDR3nt: TGCAGTGCTAGGGGCGACTGGGGCTACACCTTC
CDR3aa: CSARGDWGYTF
v_gene: TRBV20-1
j_gene: TRBJ1-2
d_gene: .
abundance: few

CDR3nt: TGTGCCAGCACCCCGTGGCGCGGGACGGGACCCGGGGAGCTGTTTTTT
CDR3aa: CASTPWRGTGPGELFF
v_gene: TRBV6-2/TRBV6-3
j_gene: TRBJ2-2
d_gene: .
abundance: .

CDR3nt: TGCGCCAGCAGCCAAACGGACAGCTTGAACACTGAAGCTTTCTTT
CDR3aa: CASSQTDSLNTEAFF
v_gene: TRBV4-1
j_gene: TRBJ1-1
d_gene: .
abundance: .

CDR3nt: TGTGCCAGCAGCCGACTGAACACCGGGGAGCTGTTTTTT
CDR3aa: CASSRLNTGELFF
v_gene: TRBV11-2
j_gene: TRBJ2-2
d_gene: .
abundance: many

CDR3nt: TGTGCCAGCAGCCAAGGGGGGAGTCCGTTTAGCAATCAGCCCCAGCATTTT
CDR3aa: CASSQGGSPFSNQPQHF
v_gene: TRBV3-1
j_gene: TRBJ1-5
d_gene: .
abundance: .

CDR3nt: TGTGCCAGCAGCTTAGCACACGAGCAGTTCTTC
CDR3aa: CASSLAHEQFF
v_gene: TRBV11-3
j_gene: TRBJ2-1
d_gene: .
abundance: .

CDR3nt: TGTGCCAGTACCTTCGGAACTAGCTCCTACGAGCAGTACTTC
CDR3aa: CASTFGTSSYEQYF
v_gene: TRBV2
j_gene: TRBJ2-7
d_gene: .
abundance: .

CDR3nt: TGCGCCAGCAGCTTGGCCGGACTAGCGGGGTCTAGCGAGCAGTACTTC
CDR3aa: CASSLAGLAGSSEQYF
v_gene: TRBV5-1
j_gene: TRBJ2-7
d_gene: TRBD2
abundance: .

CDR3nt: TGTGCCAGTTGCGGGAGTAGGTTTAATGAGCAGTTCTTC
CDR3aa: CASCGSRFNEQFF
v_gene: TRBV6-6
j_gene: TRBJ2-1
d_gene: TRBD2
abundance: few

CDR3nt: TGTGCCAGCAGCGTAGGCTCGAGGGTCGGGGATGAGCAGTTCTTC
CDR3aa: CASSVGSRVGDEQFF
v_gene: TRBV9
j_gene: TRBJ2-1
d_gene: .
abundance: .

CDR3nt: TGTGCCAGCAGCTTAAGGGGGGGCGGGGCTGGCACAGATACGCAGTATTTT
CDR3aa: CASSLRGGGAGTDTQYF
v_gene: TRBV7-2
j_gene: TRBJ2-3
d_gene: .
abundance: .

CDR3nt: TGTGCCTGGAGTTCACGACGCGCAGATACGCAGTATTTT
CDR3aa: CAWSSRRADTQYF
v_gene: TRBV30
j_gene: TRBJ2-3
d_gene: .
abundance: many

CDR3nt: TGTGCCAGCAGTACCCCTGGAGAACAATACAATGAGCAGTTCTTC
CDR3aa: CASSTPGEQYNEQFF
v_gene: TRBV28
j_gene: TRBJ2-1
d_gene: .
abundance: .

CDR3nt: TGTGCCAGCAGTTTTCAAGGAAGCAGTAAAGAGACCCAGTACTTC
CDR3aa: CASSFQGSSKETQYF
v_gene: TRBV6-5
j_gene: TRBJ2-5
d_gene: .
abundance: .

CDR3nt: TGCGCCAGCAGCTTGGTTCGTAACTATGAGCAGTTCTTC
CDR3aa: CASSLVRNYEQFF
v_gene: TRBV5-1
j_gene: TRBJ2-1
d_gene: .
abundance: .